Included here is one T cell receptor beta chain sequence, with context. This entry is derived from a study of T-cell reconstitution after alpha-beta-depleted transplantation in children. This CDR3 is 15 amino acids long. The junction had 6 bases not matched to a gene; V was cut back by 4 bases and J by 4 bases. Germline CDR1 is SGHRS and CDR2 is YFSETQ. It was with unique molecular identifiers that the TCRbeta library was prepared. TCRdb used MiXCR to reprocess the PCR reads, holding one entry per CDR3 protein. The table lists about 900,000 distinct CDR3 sequences, 25% to 35% of them singletons. This chain links TRBV5-1 with TRBJ2-1, with TRBD1 matching over 9 bases. The TCR sequence derives from a boy under two years old who had a stem cell transplant for SCID, so the T cells may come from the graft donor. The sequences come from PBMCs, mostly from graft donor cells, collected 360 days after TCRalphabeta/CD19-depleted stem cell transplant. The DNA of the CDR3 is TGCGCCAGCAGCAGACAGGGGGATCCTTACAATGAGCAGTTCTTC. It codes for CASSRQGDPYNEQFF.